The next 21 T cell receptor beta chains were all read from a single sample in a study of blood T cell repertoires in COVID-19. Data came from immunoSEQ multiplex PCR; TCRdb stores just in-frame clones and leaves some out. The sample lists tens of thousands of clones, 70% to 85% seen once, with about an eighth in the top ten. What was sequenced was peripheral blood. All receptors come from a man aged 50 or older with COVID-19, enrolled during active disease.

The chain uses TRBV18 and TRBJ1-2, with D uncertain. Per germline, CDR1 KGHSH and CDR2 LQKENI. This CDR3 is built from 14 residues. Trimming left V 0 bases short and J 4 bases short, with 9 bases between. The CDR3 region is CASSPPQVSYGYTF. The CDR3 coding sequence is TGTGCCAGCTCACCACCGCAGGTTAGCTATGGCTACACCTTC.

V is TRBV15 and J is TRBJ1-2; 7 nucleotides agree with TRBD1. Trimming at V came to 4 bases and at J to 8 bases, leaving 13 bases not matched to a gene. The CDR3 runs 15 residues. Per the germline V gene, CDR1 is LNHNV and CDR2 is YYDKDF (reference sequence). CDR3 residues: CATSTKGAGVEGYTF. In DNA form, the CDR3 reads TGTGCCACCAGCACCAAGGGGGCAGGGGTGGAAGGCTACACCTTC.

V is TRBV2 and J is TRBJ2-5, with D perhaps matching TRBD2 (5 bases). V shed 9 bases and J shed 5 bases, with 19 bases lying between them. Germline V gene sequence: CDR1 SNHLY, CDR2 FYNNEI. CDR3 length: 14 residues. CDR3 nucleotides: TGTGCCAGGGAAGTCGAGGGTCTCGGGGAGACCCAGTACTTC. Encoded protein: CAREVEGLGETQYF. Supplemented by reference TRBV2 and TRBJ2-5, the full variable domain reads EPEVTQTPSHQVTQMGQEVILRCVPISNHLYFYWYRQILGQKVEFLVSFYNNEISEKSEIFDDQFSVERPDGSNFTLKIRSTKLEDSAMYFCAREVEGLGETQYFGPGTRLLVL.

This chain connects TRBV3-1 (or the pseudogene TRBV3-2) to TRBJ1-4, with a weak D call TRBD1 (5 bases). Germline V lookup: CDR1 LGHDT, CDR2 YNNKEL (reference sequence). With 4 bases removed from V and 5 bases from J, the gap between germline ends came to 14 bases. CDR3 length equals 15 residues. The CDR3, as DNA: TGTGCCAGCAGCCGAGATGATACAGGAAATGAAAAACTGTTTTTT. Residues: CASSRDDTGNEKLFF.

V usage is TRBV5-1 and J usage is TRBJ2-4; D remains unclear. V gave up 0 bases and J gave up 7 bases, with 14 bases separating them. Germline CDR1 reads SGHRS; CDR2 reads YFSETQ. This CDR3 has 15 residues. In nucleotides, the CDR3 is TGCGCCAGCAGCTTGGGTCACCCCGGTCGGAACATTCAGTACTTC. Translated: CASSLGHPGRNIQYF.

This chain joins TRBV12-3 or TRBV12-4 and TRBJ1-4; no clear D gene. The ends were cut back, 6 bases at V and 6 bases at J, with 8 bases in the middle. There are 12 residues in the CDR3. The CDR3 bases are TGTGCCAGCAGCCTTCTCGATGAAAAACTGTTTTTT. It translates to CASSLLDEKLFF.

The chain carries TRBV11-2 and TRBJ1-3, with D unresolved. The CDR3 has 15 amino acids. Germline-derived CDR1 and CDR2 are SGHAT and FQNNGV. The V end lost 5 bases, the J end lost 1 base, and 12 bases lay between the germline ends. The CDR3 region has the DNA TGTGCCAGCAGCCCGGGATCTGGTTCTGGAAACACCATATATTTT. Translation: CASSPGSGSGNTIYF.

This rearrangement joins TRBV6-6 to TRBJ2-7, with 9 bases aligning to TRBD2. After removal of 6 bases from V and 7 bases from J, the junction contained 13 bases not matched to a gene. The germline CDR1 and CDR2 sequences are MNHNY and SVGAGI (reference sequence). The CDR3 sequence is 15 residues long. In nucleotides, the CDR3 is TGTGCCAGCAGCAACCCGGGACTAGCAATGGGGGAGCAGTACTTC. This gives the protein CASSNPGLAMGEQYF.

The V gene is TRBV27, the J gene TRBJ1-1; D is possibly TRBD1 (5 bases). Germline assignment: CDR1 MNHEY and CDR2 SMNVEV (reference sequence). The CDR3 has 11 residues. CDR3 nucleotide sequence: TGTGCAAGCCGGGGGGACACTGAAGCTTTCTTT. Translated, it gives CASRGDTEAFF.

The rearrangement joins TRBV6-2 or TRBV6-3 to TRBJ1-5; D call uncertain. This CDR3 spans 14 amino acids. Germline CDR1 and CDR2: MNHEY and SVGEGT. Trimming took 4 bases from V and 3 from J, leaving 10 bases between them. CDR3: CASSFTGFNQPQHF. DNA of the CDR3: TGTGCCAGCAGTTTCACGGGTTTCAATCAGCCCCAGCATTTT.

This clone was detected only once. The chain uses TRBV7-2 and TRBJ1-6, with a possible D match to TRBD1 (6 bases). Germline V lookup: CDR1 SGHTA, CDR2 FQGNSA. V was trimmed by 5 bases and J by 6 bases, leaving 17 bases between them. The CDR3 loop spans 16 amino acids. CDR3 loop: CASSPYLQGPNSPLHF. CDR3 nucleotides: TGTGCCAGCAGCCCATACCTACAGGGCCCTAATTCACCCCTCCACTTT.

The chain employs TRBV9 and TRBJ2-1, with 8 bases matching TRBD2. J gave up 0 bases and V 4 bases, and 6 bases lay outside the gene matches. CDR3 size: 16 residues. The germline V gene has CDR1 SGDLS and CDR2 YYNGEE. CDR3 region: CASSPIAGSSYNEQFF. CDR3 DNA: TGTGCCAGCAGCCCAATAGCGGGGAGCTCCTACAATGAGCAGTTCTTC.

The CDR3 sequence is CASKRTGDSYEQYF. In nucleotides, the CDR3 is TGTGCCAGTAAACGGACAGGGGACTCCTACGAGCAGTACTTC. The chain combines TRBV19 with TRBJ2-7; 9 nucleotides align to TRBD1. The germline V gene has CDR1 LNHDA and CDR2 SQIVND (reference sequence). Trimming removed 7 bases from V and 0 bases from J; junction bases left unmatched: 4. The CDR3 spans 14 residues.

The chain is built from TRBV2 and TRBJ1-1; tentatively, D is TRBD1 (5 bases). CDR3 length: 12 amino acids. Germline assignment: CDR1 SNHLY and CDR2 FYNNEI. V was cut by 7 bases and J by 5 bases, with 11 bases left in between. For the CDR3, the DNA is TGTGCCAGCAAAGGGGAAGATACTGAAGCTTTCTTT. This translates into CASKGEDTEAFF.

The rearrangement joins TRBV5-1 to TRBJ1-4; 7 bases line up with TRBD1. The CDR3 is made up of 16 amino acids. The germline CDR1 and CDR2 sequences are SGHRS and YFSETQ. V lost 5 bases to trimming and J lost 3 bases; unmatched junction nucleotides: 10. This chain's CDR3 is CASRSRGVVANEKLFF. CDR3 nucleotides: TGCGCCAGCAGAAGCAGGGGGGTCGTGGCTAATGAAAAACTGTTTTTT.

This sequence joins TRBV7-2 and TRBJ2-6; TRBD2 matches at 8 bases. The CDR3 covers 18 residues. CDR1 and CDR2 from the germline V gene are SGHTA and FQGNSA. V was clipped by 1 base and J by 0 bases; unmatched bases: 5. The CDR3, as DNA: TGTGCCAGCAGCTTAGTCCGCGGGGGGCGCTCTGGGGCCAACGTCCTGACTTTC. It codes for CASSLVRGGRSGANVLTF.

The chain links TRBV6-5 to TRBJ2-1, with D possibly being TRBD2 (6 bases). V was shortened by 8 bases and J by 7 bases, with 15 bases between the two germline ends. Germline V CDR1 and CDR2: MNHEY, SVGAGI. There are 13 residues in the CDR3. CDR3 sequence: CASRRQGGNEQFF. CDR3 nucleotide sequence: TGTGCCAGCCGACGGCAGGGAGGTAATGAGCAGTTCTTC.

The CDR3 DNA is TGCGCCAGCAGCCAAGATAGGGTGGGCAGGGGGCTGGTCGACGAAAAACTGTTTTTT. This translates into CASSQDRVGRGLVDEKLFF. This chain links TRBV4-3 with TRBJ1-4; 8 positions agree with TRBD1. J was trimmed by 8 bases and V by 0 bases; bases with no gene match: 17. The germline gives CDR1 LGHNA, CDR2 YSLEER. The CDR3 is made up of 19 amino acids.

The DNA for the CDR3 is TGTGCCAGCAGCTTAGGGACAGGGTACTACGAGCAGTACTTC. Encoded protein: CASSLGTGYYEQYF. The gene calls are TRBV7-9 and TRBJ2-7; TRBD1 aligns across 8 bases. V lost 1 base and J lost 3; bases outside the gene matches: 2. CDR1 is SEHNR, CDR2 FQNEAQ, per germline (reference sequence). CDR3 length: 14 residues.

The chain is built from TRBV2 and TRBJ1-2; TRBD1 is a possible D gene (6 bases). Germline V gene sequence: CDR1 SNHLY, CDR2 FYNNEI. The ends were cut back, 6 bases at V and 6 bases at J, with 20 bases in the middle. The CDR3 runs to 15 residues. CDR3: CASRQGHSQGHGYTF. DNA for the CDR3: TGTGCCAGCAGACAGGGACACTCCCAGGGACATGGCTACACCTTC. Full variable domain (outside the CDR3, taken from reference TRBV2 and TRBJ1-2): EPEVTQTPSHQVTQMGQEVILRCVPISNHLYFYWYRQILGQKVEFLVSFYNNEISEKSEIFDDQFSVERPDGSNFTLKIRSTKLEDSAMYFCASRQGHSQGHGYTFGSGTRLTVV.

In this sample, this clone turned up a few times. At one boundary the junction diverges from the germline segment, which might be a read error. The V call is TRBV6-4, the J call TRBJ2-1; perhaps TRBD2 as D (5 bases). The CDR3 spans 14 residues. CDR1 is MRHNA, CDR2 SNTAGT, per germline. The CDR3 is CASSVRTGYIEQFF. The DNA of the CDR3 is TGTGCCAGCAGCGTCCGGACGGGATACATTGAGCAGTTCTTC.